This entry lists 19 T cell receptor beta chains sequenced from one sample in a study of cytomegalovirus exposure and HLA in healthy donors. PCR was performed using 60 Vbeta and 13 Jbeta primers. Sequencing used immunoSEQ multiplex PCR; TCRdb keeps in-frame clones, though not all of them. The sample lists roughly 130,000 clones; about 8.5% were seen once. Sequencing was carried out using PBMCs. These receptors all stem from a man aged 40-49 years in good health and CMV-seronegative.

This CDR3 reads CASRVEELQETQYF. The CDR3 DNA is TGTGCCAGCAGGGTGGAGGAACTACAAGAGACCCAGTACTTC. V and J are TRBV2 and TRBJ2-5; D perhaps matches TRBD2 (5 bases). Germline V gives CDR1 SNHLY, CDR2 FYNNEI. The length of the CDR3 is 14 residues. V dropped 6 bases and J dropped 2 bases, with 13 bases sitting between them. Full variable domain (outside the CDR3, taken from reference TRBV2 and TRBJ2-5): EPEVTQTPSHQVTQMGQEVILRCVPISNHLYFYWYRQILGQKVEFLVSFYNNEISEKSEIFDDQFSVERPDGSNFTLKIRSTKLEDSAMYFCASRVEELQETQYFGPGTRLLVL.

In this sample, this clone turned up a few times. The genes are TRBV7-6 and TRBJ2-5; D possibly corresponds to TRBD1 (5 bases). The CDR3 is 15 amino acids. CDR1 is SGHVS and CDR2 is FNYEAQ in the germline V gene. With 3 bases removed from V and 3 bases from J, the gap between germline ends came to 14 bases. CDR3 amino acids: CASSLGLRGKETQYF. CDR3 DNA: TGTGCCAGCAGCTTGGGTCTTAGGGGTAAAGAGACCCAGTACTTC.

The chain is built from TRBV18 and TRBJ1-4; D unresolved. Germline V gives CDR1 KGHSH, CDR2 LQKENI. The ends were cut back, 6 bases at V and 4 bases at J, with 9 bases in the middle. This CDR3 spans 13 amino acids. Here the CDR3 reads CASSESFNEKLFF. CDR3 DNA sequence: TGTGCCAGCTCCGAGTCATTTAATGAAAAACTGTTTTTT.

This clone was detected only a few times. The chain has TRBV6-1 and TRBJ2-5; D possibly corresponds to TRBD1 (6 bases). TRBJ2-7 matches the DNA end more closely, so the J call is doubtful. From germline, CDR1 is MNHNS and CDR2 SASEGT. This CDR3 has 14 amino acids. The CDR3: CASSELTGNDEQYF. In DNA, the CDR3 is TGTGCCAGCAGTGAATTGACAGGCAATGACGAGCAGTACTTC.

This clone has only a few counts. This chain connects TRBV6-5 to TRBJ2-3; 11 bases fit TRBD2. V dropped 10 bases and J dropped 10; count of bases not matched to a gene: 7. Germline CDR1 is MNHEY and CDR2 is SVGAGI. This CDR3 is 12 amino acids long. The CDR3 loop is CATASGGPPQYF. The CDR3 DNA reads TGTGCCACCGCTAGCGGGGGGCCACCGCAGTATTTT.

J is TRBJ2-3 and V is TRBV6-5, with TRBD2 matching over 7 bases. The V and J ends lost 6 bases and 0 bases, in that order; junction bases with no gene match: 3. The germline V gene encodes CDR1 MNHEY and CDR2 SVGAGI. The CDR3 runs to 14 residues. The CDR3 reads CASSTSDSTDTQYF. CDR3 coding DNA: TGTGCCAGCAGCACTAGCGACAGCACAGATACGCAGTATTTT.

The chain carries TRBV7-9 and TRBJ1-4, with 10 bases lining up with TRBD1. J gave up 6 bases and V 4 bases, and 5 bases lay outside the gene matches. The CDR3 is 15 residues long. CDR1 is SEHNR and CDR2 is FQNEAQ in the germline V gene (reference sequence). DNA for the CDR3: TGTGCCAGCAGCTACGGAGGGACAGGGGATGAAAAACTGTTTTTT. Translated: CASSYGGTGDEKLFF.

The chain has TRBV7-3 and TRBJ1-1; D is perhaps TRBD1 (5 bases). Germline CDR1 and CDR2: SGHTA and FQGTGA. V was pared by 5 bases and J by 2 bases, with 12 bases between. The CDR3 totals 14 residues. CDR3 bases: TGTGCCAGCAGCCCAGCAGGGCCTAACACTGAAGCTTTCTTT. Amino acids: CASSPAGPNTEAFF.

The J gene is TRBJ2-7, the V gene TRBV6-5, with a weak D call TRBD2 (6 bases). Germline V lookup: CDR1 MNHEY, CDR2 SVGAGI. This CDR3 has 16 amino acids. V lost 3 bases and J 3 bases, leaving 18 bases between the germline ends. CDR3: CASSYANDPGGYEQYF. The CDR3 bases are TGTGCCAGCAGTTATGCGAACGACCCCGGGGGCTACGAGCAGTACTTC.

This clone was seen a few times. The V and J genes are TRBV19 and TRBJ1-1; D not certain. Germline V gene data show CDR1 as LNHDA and CDR2 as SQIVND (reference sequence). V lost 7 bases and J lost 1, with 13 bases in between. CDR3 length: 14 amino acids. The CDR3 coding sequence is TGTGCCAGTAAGCTTATGTTCGGGAACACTGAAGCTTTCTTT. Its translation is CASKLMFGNTEAFF.

The chain uses TRBV5-1 and TRBJ2-1; no reliable D call. CDR3 length equals 11 residues. Germline-derived CDR1 and CDR2 are SGHRS and YFSETQ. Trimming stripped 6 bases from V and 8 bases from J, with 9 bases between. The CDR3 is CASIFNDEQFF. Here the CDR3 DNA reads TGCGCCAGCATTTTTAATGATGAGCAGTTCTTC.

J is TRBJ2-2 and V is TRBV5-6, with TRBD1 as a possible D gene (5 bases). The V end lost 1 base, the J end lost 3 bases, and 13 bases lay between the germline ends. Germline V gives CDR1 SGHDT, CDR2 YYEEEE. The CDR3 loop spans 16 amino acids. The CDR3 spells CASSLRTPTDTGELFF. In nucleotides, the CDR3 is TGTGCCAGCAGCTTGAGGACACCTACCGACACCGGGGAGCTGTTTTTT.

A remark on this clone: One junction end disagrees with the germline gene, perhaps due to a read error. This chain connects TRBV2 to TRBJ2-1; D is undetermined. The CDR3 is 12 residues long. Germline CDR1 SNHLY, CDR2 FYNNEI. The CDR3 sequence: CAGSQSYNEQFF. CDR3 in DNA: TGTGCCGGCAGCCAGTCCTACAATGAGCAGTTCTTC. Based on the CDR3 plus reference TRBV2 and TRBJ2-1, the full variable domain is EPEVTQTPSHQVTQMGQEVILRCVPISNHLYFYWYRQILGQKVEFLVSFYNNEISEKSEIFDDQFSVERPDGSNFTLKIRSTKLEDSAMYFCAGSQSYNEQFFGPGTRLTVL.

This clone came up a few times. The CDR3 DNA follows: TGTGCCAGCTCACCAAATGGCGGGACCGAAAATTCACCCCTCCACTTT. The encoded protein is CASSPNGGTENSPLHF. The chain links TRBV18 to TRBJ1-6, with D maybe TRBD1 (5 bases). V lost 2 bases to trimming and J lost 7 bases, with 15 bases between them. The CDR3 has 16 residues. Germline CDR1 is KGHSH and CDR2 is LQKENI.

The chain recombines TRBV6-6 with TRBJ1-1; 7 nucleotides line up with TRBD1. Losses at the gene ends were 8 bases for V and 4 bases for J; bases not matched to a gene: 10. The CDR3 runs 14 residues. Looked up from germline, CDR1 is MNHNY and CDR2 is SVGAGI (reference sequence). CDR3 sequence: CASEGTEGGTEAFF. As DNA, the CDR3 is TGTGCCAGCGAAGGGACAGAAGGCGGCACTGAAGCTTTCTTT.

This clone was counted a few times. The CDR3, as DNA: TGTGCCAGCAGTACGACCGGGACAGTGGACAATGAGCAGTTCTTC. It translates to CASSTTGTVDNEQFF. This sequence joins TRBV27 and TRBJ2-1; TRBD1 matches at 7 bases. The V gene's germline CDR1 is MNHEY and CDR2 SMNVEV (reference sequence). The length of the CDR3 is 15 residues. Losses at the gene ends were 5 bases for V and 5 bases for J; bases not matched to a gene: 9.

This clone was found a few times. The chain recombines TRBV6-6 with TRBJ2-6; D might be TRBD2 (7 bases). V was pared by 2 bases and J by 4 bases, with 12 bases between. CDR1 is MNHNY and CDR2 is SVGAGI in the germline V gene (reference sequence). The CDR3 is 16 amino acids. In DNA, the CDR3 is TGTGCCAGCAGTTACGCGGGGGCGAACGGGGCCAACGTCCTGACTTTC. Its translation: CASSYAGANGANVLTF.

This chain joins TRBV19 and TRBJ1-5; D unresolved. Germline-derived CDR1 and CDR2 are LNHDA and SQIVND (reference sequence). There are 12 residues in the CDR3. V lost 3 bases to trimming and J lost 5 bases, with 5 bases between them. CDR3 protein: CASSILHQPQHF. The CDR3 coding sequence is TGTGCCAGTAGTATCCTTCATCAGCCCCAGCATTTT.

In this sample, this clone turned up a few times. The chain combines TRBV5-6 with TRBJ2-5, with TRBD2 identical over 9 bases. The CDR3 spans 15 residues. Germline V gene data show CDR1 as SGHDT and CDR2 as YYEEEE. The V and J ends lost 4 bases and 4 bases, in that order; junction bases with no gene match: 8. The CDR3 spells CASSRGRGGAETQYF. The CDR3 DNA reads TGTGCCAGCAGCAGAGGGCGGGGGGGCGCAGAGACCCAGTACTTC.